This T cell receptor beta chain was documented in a study of T-cell memory formation after mild COVID-19. Study-wide points: Largely, contracting CD4+ clones fell within CM and EM, and contracting CD8+ clones within EMRA. Among clones contracting day 15 to 85, CD4/CD8 was balanced, whereas later expanders leaned CD4+. Specificity for SARS-CoV-2 was not confirmed among the second-wave clones peaking on day 37.

CDR1 is SEHNR and CDR2 is FQNEAQ in the germline V gene (reference sequence). Trimming shortened V by 6 bases and J by 2 bases, and 12 bases separated the two germline ends. CDR3 length equals 14 residues. TCRdb re-called the 5' RACE reads through MiXCR, storing one row per CDR3 protein. The table records tens of thousands of distinct CDR3 sequences, around 13% of them present only once. On this clonotype: The target antigen is unknown.

V usage is TRBV7-9 and J usage is TRBJ2-3, with D possibly being TRBD2 (6 bases). Sequenced: PBMCs or a T cell subset sorted from them (not recorded which). The clonotype originates from a man between 18 and 29 years old who had mild COVID-19 (a few samples of this study predate the infection). Cell type and time point are not known. CDR3 sequence: CASRRGTDTDTQYF. CDR3 sequence (DNA): TGTGCCAGCAGACGCGGGACCGACACAGATACGCAGTATTTT.